The 16 T cell receptor beta chains below were found in one sample sequenced in a study of shared clonotypes between healthy human individuals. Libraries were prepared by immunoSEQ multiplex PCR; TCRdb keeps only in-frame clonotypes and omits some of them. The table has some 1.5 million clones, approximately 98% seen once. Input material: naive CD4+ T cells sorted from blood. Sample subset: CD45RA+ positively selected. These TCRs come from a young man in good health.

The V gene is TRBV5-1, the J gene TRBJ1-4; no reliable D call. This CDR3 region has 14 residues. The V gene's germline CDR1 is SGHRS and CDR2 YFSETQ. The V end lost 0 bases, the J end lost 6 bases, and 9 bases lay between the germline ends. The CDR3 here is CASSLGQAHEKLFF. The CDR3 coding sequence is TGCGCCAGCAGCTTGGGACAAGCTCATGAAAAACTGTTTTTT. The full variable domain, rest sourced from reference TRBV5-1 and TRBJ1-4, is KAGVTQTPRYLIKTRGQQVTLSCSPISGHRSVSWYQQTPGQGLQFLFEYFSETQRNKGNFPGRFSGRQFSNSRSEMNVSTLELGDSALYLCASSLGQAHEKLFFGSGTQLSVL.

In the case of this clone: Other DNA sequences in the same sample also yield this CDR3. The J gene is TRBJ2-6, the V gene TRBV25-1; D is unclear. The CDR3 is 13 residues long. V was shortened by 5 bases and J by 4 bases, with 6 bases between the two germline ends. The germline CDR1 and CDR2 sequences are MGHDK and SYGVNS. The CDR3 sequence is CASSRSGANVLTF. The CDR3 coding sequence is TGTGCCAGCAGTCGATCCGGGGCCAACGTCCTGACTTTC.

V is TRBV2 and J is TRBJ2-1; D is possibly TRBD1 (8 bases). This CDR3 is built from 14 residues. V was cut by 5 bases and J by 7 bases, with 15 bases left in between. The germline gives CDR1 SNHLY, CDR2 FYNNEI. The CDR3 protein is CASSRQGRGNEQFF. Written as DNA, the CDR3 is TGTGCCAGCAGTAGACAGGGGCGGGGGAATGAGCAGTTCTTC.

V gene TRBV6-6 combines with J gene TRBJ2-1; a possible D gene is TRBD2 (5 bases). The CDR3 is 13 residues long. Germline V gene data show CDR1 as MNHNY and CDR2 as SVGAGI (reference sequence). Trimming left V 6 bases short and J 13 bases short, with 19 bases between. CDR3 sequence reads: CASSLSRDIGQFF. CDR3 nucleotides: TGTGCCAGCAGCTTATCCCGGGATATCGGACAGTTCTTC.

The chain employs TRBV5-6 and TRBJ2-5, with TRBD1 as a possible D gene (6 bases). With 1 base removed from V and 2 bases from J, the gap between germline ends came to 9 bases. From germline, CDR1 is SGHDT and CDR2 YYEEEE. The CDR3 is 14 residues long. In DNA form, the CDR3 reads TGTGCCAGCAGCTTGACAGGGAGACAAGAGACCCAGTACTTC. It encodes CASSLTGRQETQYF.

This clone was counted once. The chain has TRBV5-4 and TRBJ2-3; 7 bases align to TRBD1. CDR1 SGHNT and CDR2 YYREEE come from the germline V gene (reference sequence). The length of the CDR3 is 17 residues. The V segment lost 3 bases and the J segment 2 bases; nucleotides outside the gene matches: 12. This chain's CDR3 is CASSSTGTVISTDTQYF. CDR3 DNA sequence: TGTGCCAGCAGCTCTACGGGGACAGTTATCTCCACAGATACGCAGTATTTT.

V usage is TRBV7-9 and J usage is TRBJ1-1; a weak D match, TRBD1 (5 bases). The germline V gene has CDR1 SEHNR and CDR2 FQNEAQ (reference sequence). The CDR3 extends over 15 amino acids. The V end lost 3 bases, the J end lost 3 bases, and 14 bases lay between the germline ends. The CDR3 DNA is TGTGCCAGCAGCTTCGACGGGGCAATGGACACTGAAGCTTTCTTT. It is translated as CASSFDGAMDTEAFF.

The chain uses TRBV9 and TRBJ2-2; weak D call: TRBD1 (6 bases). Germline values: CDR1 SGDLS, CDR2 YYNGEE. V lost 0 bases, J lost 1 base, and 7 bases lay in between. The CDR3 sequence is 15 residues long. This CDR3 is CASSVGTVNTGELFF. The CDR3 nucleotides read TGTGCCAGCAGCGTAGGGACAGTGAACACCGGGGAGCTGTTTTTT.

The V and J genes are TRBV6-1 and TRBJ2-7, with 7 positions matching TRBD2. The CDR3 is made up of 14 amino acids. The junction had 9 bases not matched to a gene; V was cut back by 6 bases and J by 4 bases. CDR1 and CDR2 (germline): MNHNS, SASEGT. This CDR3 is CASSGITGGYEQYF. The CDR3 DNA sequence: TGTGCCAGCAGCGGCATAACGGGGGGTTACGAGCAGTACTTC.

There are a few counts of this clone. The sample has other DNA sequences that encode this CDR3 too. CDR3 region: CASRDSNQPQHF. The CDR3 DNA reads as TGTGCCAGCAGGGATAGCAATCAGCCCCAGCATTTT. This chain joins TRBV2 and TRBJ1-5; D is unresolved. Deletions cut 6 bases from V and 0 bases from J, with 3 bases between. The CDR3 totals 12 residues. The germline gives CDR1 SNHLY, CDR2 FYNNEI.

To note about this clone: It is likely a read error, because the conserved phenylalanine at the end of the CDR3 is missing. The limits of the CDR3 on the DNA are not certain, so only TCRdb's listed CDR3 is given. The chain employs TRBV7-2 and TRBJ2-6. Germline CDR1 is SGHTA and CDR2 is FQGNSA. The CDR3 is 13 residues long, counting both termini. CDR3 sequence reads: CASSLTAATPSII.

CDR3 residues: CASSDVGDRVWNEQFF. For the CDR3, the DNA is TGTGCCAGCAGCGACGTGGGGGACAGGGTCTGGAATGAGCAGTTCTTC. V and J are TRBV7-2 and TRBJ2-1, with TRBD1 identical over 9 bases. Germline CDR1 is SGHTA and CDR2 is FQGNSA. This CDR3 has 16 amino acids. V was clipped by 5 bases and J by 7 bases; unmatched bases: 12. The entire variable domain, with the rest obtained from reference TRBV7-2 and TRBJ2-1, is as follows: GAGVSQSPSNKVTEKGKDVELRCDPISGHTALYWYRQSLGQGLEFLIYFQGNSAPDKSGLPSDRFSAERTGGSVSTLTIQRTQQEDSAVYLCASSDVGDRVWNEQFFGPGTRLTVL.

As regards this clone: The same CDR3 can be traced to other DNA sequences in this sample. This chain joins TRBV7-9 and TRBJ1-1; no reliable D call. The CDR3 consists of 11 residues. Trimming shortened V by 5 bases and J by 1 base, and 2 bases separated the two germline ends. CDR1 and CDR2 (germline): SEHNR, FQNEAQ (reference sequence). The CDR3 spells CASSENTEAFF. DNA for the CDR3: TGTGCCAGCAGCGAGAACACTGAAGCTTTCTTT.

CDR3 nucleotides: TGTGCCAGCTCACCCCGACAGGGAAACTTAGCCAAAAACATTCAGTACTTC. This gives the protein CASSPRQGNLAKNIQYF. The gene calls are TRBV18 and TRBJ2-4; TRBD1 matches 7 bases. V gave up 3 bases and J gave up 0 bases; unmatched junction bases: 8. This CDR3 spans 17 amino acids. The germline gives CDR1 KGHSH, CDR2 LQKENI.

The CDR3 DNA follows: TGTGCCAGCAGTTTGGGACTAGGATGGAGAGAGACCCAGTACTTC. Translated: CASSLGLGWRETQYF. This chain joins TRBV27 and TRBJ2-5, with TRBD2 matching over 8 bases. CDR1 MNHEY and CDR2 SMNVEV come from the germline V gene (reference sequence). This CDR3 comprises 15 residues. The J segment lost 4 bases and the V segment lost 3 bases, leaving 7 bases of the junction unmatched.

This clone has just a few counts. The chain is built from TRBV30 and TRBJ1-2; D unclear. Trimming cost V 0 bases and J 8 bases, with 13 bases left between them. CDR3 size: 13 residues. CDR1 is GTSNPN, CDR2 SVGIG, per germline (reference sequence). The DNA for the CDR3 is TGTGCCTGGAGTGTAGGCATCCGTTCGGGCTACACCTTC. This encodes CAWSVGIRSGYTF.